The T cell receptor (beta chain) described here comes from a study of T cells in Graves' hyperthyroidism and ophthalmopathy. Whole-study context: The blood sample was taken at first diagnosis, before treatment began.

In this sample, this clonotype turned up a few times. Authors of the study amplified TCR beta CDR3 regions from RNA transcripts. In the first-round RT-PCR of the TCR CDR3, the HTBI primer set was used. TCRdb itself ran the multiplex PCR reads through MiXCR, one entry per CDR3 protein. This table has hundreds of thousands of distinct CDR3 sequences, over 35% appearing once. Clinical symptoms, serum thyroxine, TRAb, thyroid ultrasound and orbital computed tomography established diagnosis. The CDR3 runs 15 residues. V lost 1 base and J 5 bases, leaving 14 bases between the germline ends. Germline V gene lookup returns CDR1 MNHEY and CDR2 SVGAGI.

The sample was blood. The chain links TRBV6-5 to TRBJ2-5; no reliable D call. The source is a young man with Graves' hyperthyroidism. The CDR3 DNA reads as TGTGCCAGCAGTTACTACCTTGGGCTAGGGGAGACCCAGTACTTC. Protein sequence: CASSYYLGLGETQYF.